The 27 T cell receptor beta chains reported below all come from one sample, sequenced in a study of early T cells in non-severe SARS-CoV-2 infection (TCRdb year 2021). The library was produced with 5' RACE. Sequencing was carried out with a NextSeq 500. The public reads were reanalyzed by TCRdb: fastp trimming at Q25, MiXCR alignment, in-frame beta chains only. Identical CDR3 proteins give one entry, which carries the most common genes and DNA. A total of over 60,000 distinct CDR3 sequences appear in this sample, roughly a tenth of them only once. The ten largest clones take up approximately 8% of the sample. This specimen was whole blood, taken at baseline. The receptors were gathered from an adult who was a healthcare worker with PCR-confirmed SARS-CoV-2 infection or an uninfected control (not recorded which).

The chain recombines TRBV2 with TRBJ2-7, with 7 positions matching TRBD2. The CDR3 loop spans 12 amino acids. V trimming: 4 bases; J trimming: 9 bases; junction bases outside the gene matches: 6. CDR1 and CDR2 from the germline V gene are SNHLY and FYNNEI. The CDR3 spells CASSGEGRGQYF. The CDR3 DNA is TGTGCCAGCAGTGGGGAGGGCAGAGGGCAGTACTTC.

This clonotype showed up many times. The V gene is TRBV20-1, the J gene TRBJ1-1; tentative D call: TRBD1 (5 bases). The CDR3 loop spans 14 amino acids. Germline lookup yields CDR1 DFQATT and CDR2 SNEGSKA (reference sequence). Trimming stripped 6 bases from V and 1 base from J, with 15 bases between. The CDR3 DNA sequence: TGCAGTGCAATCCCCTGGGGGGGGAACACTGAAGCTTTCTTT. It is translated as CSAIPWGGNTEAFF.

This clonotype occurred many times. CDR3: CSATKGSGYTF. The CDR3 nucleotides read TGCAGTGCTACTAAAGGTAGCGGCTACACCTTC. V is TRBV20-1 and J is TRBJ1-2, with D hard to call. The V end was cut by 4 bases, the J end by 8 bases, with 11 bases between. The germline V gene encodes CDR1 DFQATT and CDR2 SNEGSKA (reference sequence). The CDR3 runs 11 residues.

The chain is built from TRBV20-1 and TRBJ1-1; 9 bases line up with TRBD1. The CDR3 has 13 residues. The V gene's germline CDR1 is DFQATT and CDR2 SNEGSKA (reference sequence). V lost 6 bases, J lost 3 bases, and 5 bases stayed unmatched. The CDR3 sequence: CSAPGQGDTEAFF. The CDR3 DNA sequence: TGCAGTGCACCGGGACAGGGAGACACTGAAGCTTTCTTT.

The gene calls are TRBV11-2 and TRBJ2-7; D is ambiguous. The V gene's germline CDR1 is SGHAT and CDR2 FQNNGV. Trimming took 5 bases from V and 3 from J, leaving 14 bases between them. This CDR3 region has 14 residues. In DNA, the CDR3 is TGTGCCAGCAGCGTATCCGGAATAAACTACGAGCAGTACTTC. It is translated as CASSVSGINYEQYF.

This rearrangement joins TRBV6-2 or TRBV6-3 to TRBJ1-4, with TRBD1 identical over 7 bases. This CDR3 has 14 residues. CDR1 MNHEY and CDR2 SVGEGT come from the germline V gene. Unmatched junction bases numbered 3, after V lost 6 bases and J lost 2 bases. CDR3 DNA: TGTGCCAGCAGCTTGACAGGGACTAATGAAAAACTGTTTTTT. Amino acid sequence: CASSLTGTNEKLFF.

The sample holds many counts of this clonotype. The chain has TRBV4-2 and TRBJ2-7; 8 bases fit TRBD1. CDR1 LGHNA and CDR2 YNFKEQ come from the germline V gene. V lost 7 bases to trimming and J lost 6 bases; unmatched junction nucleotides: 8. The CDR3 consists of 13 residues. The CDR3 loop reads CASTSDRGSEQYF. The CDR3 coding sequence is TGTGCCAGCACCTCCGACAGGGGATCCGAGCAGTACTTC.

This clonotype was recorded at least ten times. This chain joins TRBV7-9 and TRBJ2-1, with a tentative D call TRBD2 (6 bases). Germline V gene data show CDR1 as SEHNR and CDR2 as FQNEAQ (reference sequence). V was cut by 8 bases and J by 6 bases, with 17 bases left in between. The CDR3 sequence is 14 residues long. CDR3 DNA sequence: TGTGCCAGCTTTTCGGCCGGGGGAACCAATGAGCAGTTCTTC. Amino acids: CASFSAGGTNEQFF.

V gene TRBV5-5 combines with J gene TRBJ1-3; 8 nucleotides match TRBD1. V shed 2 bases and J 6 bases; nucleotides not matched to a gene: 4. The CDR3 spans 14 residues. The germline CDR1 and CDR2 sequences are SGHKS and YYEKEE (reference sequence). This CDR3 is CASSLRTGKNTIYF. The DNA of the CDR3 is TGTGCCAGCAGCTTAAGGACAGGGAAAAACACCATATATTTT.

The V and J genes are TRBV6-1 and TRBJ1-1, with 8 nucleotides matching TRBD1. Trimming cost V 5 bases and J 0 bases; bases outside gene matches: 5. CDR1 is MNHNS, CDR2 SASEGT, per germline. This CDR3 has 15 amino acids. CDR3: CASSRGTGMNTEAFF. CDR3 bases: TGTGCCAGCAGTCGAGGGACAGGAATGAACACTGAAGCTTTCTTT.

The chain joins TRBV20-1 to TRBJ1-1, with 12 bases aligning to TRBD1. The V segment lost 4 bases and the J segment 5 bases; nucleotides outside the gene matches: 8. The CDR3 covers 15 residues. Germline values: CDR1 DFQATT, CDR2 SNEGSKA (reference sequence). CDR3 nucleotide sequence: TGCAGTGCTACCCCGGGACAGGGGGCGGGAACTGAAGCTTTCTTT. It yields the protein CSATPGQGAGTEAFF.

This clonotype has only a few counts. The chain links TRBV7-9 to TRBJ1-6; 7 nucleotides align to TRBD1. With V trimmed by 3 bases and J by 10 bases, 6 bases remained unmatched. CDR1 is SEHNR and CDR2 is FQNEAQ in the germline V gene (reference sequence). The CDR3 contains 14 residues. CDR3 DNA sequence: TGTGCCAGCAGCTTTACGACAGGGCGCTCACCCCTCCACTTT. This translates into CASSFTTGRSPLHF. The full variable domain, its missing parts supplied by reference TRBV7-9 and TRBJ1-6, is DTGVSQNPRHKITKRGQNVTFRCDPISEHNRLYWYRQTLGQGPEFLTYFQNEAQLEKSRLLSDRFSAERPKGSFSTLEIQRTEQGDSAMYLCASSFTTGRSPLHFGNGTRLTVT.

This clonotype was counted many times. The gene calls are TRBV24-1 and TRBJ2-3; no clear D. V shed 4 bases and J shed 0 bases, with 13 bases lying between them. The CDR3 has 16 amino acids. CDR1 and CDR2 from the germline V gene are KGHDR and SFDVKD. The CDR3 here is CATSDRYRDSTDTQYF. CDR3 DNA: TGTGCCACCAGTGACCGCTACAGAGATAGCACAGATACGCAGTATTTT.

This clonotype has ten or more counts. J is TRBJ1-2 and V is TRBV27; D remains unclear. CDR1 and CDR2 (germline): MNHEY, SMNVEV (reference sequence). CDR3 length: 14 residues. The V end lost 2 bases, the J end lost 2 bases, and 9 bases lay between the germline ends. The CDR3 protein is CASSLRAGNYGYTF. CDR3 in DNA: TGTGCCAGCAGTTTAAGGGCCGGCAACTATGGCTACACCTTC.

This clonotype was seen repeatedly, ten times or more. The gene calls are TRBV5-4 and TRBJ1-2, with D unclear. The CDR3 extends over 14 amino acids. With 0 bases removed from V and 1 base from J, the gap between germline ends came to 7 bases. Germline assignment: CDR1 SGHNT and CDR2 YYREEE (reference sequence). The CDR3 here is CASSLGLDNYGYTF. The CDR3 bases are TGTGCCAGCAGCTTGGGGCTAGATAACTATGGCTACACCTTC.

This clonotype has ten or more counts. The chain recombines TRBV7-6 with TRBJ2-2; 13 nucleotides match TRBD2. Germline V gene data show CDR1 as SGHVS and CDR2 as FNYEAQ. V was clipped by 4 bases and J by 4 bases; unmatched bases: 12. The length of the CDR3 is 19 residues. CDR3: CASSSHQLAGGLSTGELFF. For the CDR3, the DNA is TGTGCCAGCAGCTCCCATCAACTAGCGGGGGGGCTGAGCACCGGGGAGCTGTTTTTT.

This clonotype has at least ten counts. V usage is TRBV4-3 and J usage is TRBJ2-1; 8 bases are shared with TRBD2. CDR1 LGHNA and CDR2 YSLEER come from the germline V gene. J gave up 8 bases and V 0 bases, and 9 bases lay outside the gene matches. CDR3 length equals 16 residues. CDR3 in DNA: TGCGCCAGCAGCCAAGATTGGGGCGGGGGGCGATATGAGCAGTTCTTC. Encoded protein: CASSQDWGGGRYEQFF.

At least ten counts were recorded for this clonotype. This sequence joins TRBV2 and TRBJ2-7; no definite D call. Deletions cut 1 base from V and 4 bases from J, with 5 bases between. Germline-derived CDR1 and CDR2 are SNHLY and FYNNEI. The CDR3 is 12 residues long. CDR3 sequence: CASSEGRYEQYF. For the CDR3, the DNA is TGTGCCAGCAGTGAAGGTCGGTACGAGCAGTACTTC.

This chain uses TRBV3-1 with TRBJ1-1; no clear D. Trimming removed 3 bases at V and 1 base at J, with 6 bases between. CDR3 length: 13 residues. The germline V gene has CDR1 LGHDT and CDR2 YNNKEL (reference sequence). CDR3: CASSQGRNTEAFF. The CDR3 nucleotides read TGTGCCAGCAGCCAGGGCAGGAACACTGAAGCTTTCTTT.

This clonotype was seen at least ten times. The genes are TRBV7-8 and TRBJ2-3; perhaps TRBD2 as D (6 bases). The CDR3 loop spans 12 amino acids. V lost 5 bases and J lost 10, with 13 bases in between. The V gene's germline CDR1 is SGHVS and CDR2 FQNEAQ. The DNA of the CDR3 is TGTGCCAGCAGCCCTGGGCTAGCGCCGCAGTATTTT. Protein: CASSPGLAPQYF.

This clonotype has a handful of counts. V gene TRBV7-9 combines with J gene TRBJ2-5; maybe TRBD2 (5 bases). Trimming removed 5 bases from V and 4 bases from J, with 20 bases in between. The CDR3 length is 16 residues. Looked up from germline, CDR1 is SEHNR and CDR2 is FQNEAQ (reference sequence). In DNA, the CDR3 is TGTGCCAGCAGCCCAAACCGACCCCAAGGAGGAGAGACCCAGTACTTC. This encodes CASSPNRPQGGETQYF.

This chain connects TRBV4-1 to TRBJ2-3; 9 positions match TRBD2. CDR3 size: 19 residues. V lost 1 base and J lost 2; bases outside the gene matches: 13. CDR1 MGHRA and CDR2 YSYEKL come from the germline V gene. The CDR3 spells CASSQGGGTSLHPTDTQYF. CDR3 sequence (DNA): TGCGCCAGCAGCCAAGGCGGAGGGACTAGCCTCCACCCCACAGATACGCAGTATTTT.

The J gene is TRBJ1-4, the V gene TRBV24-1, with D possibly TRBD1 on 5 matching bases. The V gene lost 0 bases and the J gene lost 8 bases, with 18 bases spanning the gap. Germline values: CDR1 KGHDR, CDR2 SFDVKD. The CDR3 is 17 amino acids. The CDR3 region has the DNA TGTGCCACCAGTGATTTGCGCTTGACAGCCGAGGGAGAAAAACTGTTTTTT. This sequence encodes CATSDLRLTAEGEKLFF.

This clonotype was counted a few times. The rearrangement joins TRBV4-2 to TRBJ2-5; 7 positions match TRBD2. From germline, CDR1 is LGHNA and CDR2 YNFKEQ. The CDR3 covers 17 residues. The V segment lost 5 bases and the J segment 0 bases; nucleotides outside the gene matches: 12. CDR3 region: CASSSTGGPLYQETQYF. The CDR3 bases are TGTGCCAGCAGCTCGACGGGGGGACCGCTGTACCAAGAGACCCAGTACTTC.

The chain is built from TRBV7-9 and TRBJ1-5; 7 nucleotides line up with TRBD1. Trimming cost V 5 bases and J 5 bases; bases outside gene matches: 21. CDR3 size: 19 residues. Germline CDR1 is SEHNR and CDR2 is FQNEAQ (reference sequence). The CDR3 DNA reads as TGTGCCAGCAGCCCCGCCGGGACAGAAGAGTCGCTAGGGGATCAGCCCCAGCATTTT. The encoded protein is CASSPAGTEESLGDQPQHF.

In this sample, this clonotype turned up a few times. The CDR3 sequence is CASSTGTDNNEQFF. In nucleotides, the CDR3 is TGTGCCAGCAGCACCGGGACAGATAACAATGAGCAGTTCTTC. V usage is TRBV7-9 and J usage is TRBJ2-1, with 7 bases lining up with TRBD1. V gave up 5 bases and J gave up 5 bases; unmatched junction bases: 6. The germline gives CDR1 SEHNR, CDR2 FQNEAQ (reference sequence). This CDR3 is 14 amino acids long.

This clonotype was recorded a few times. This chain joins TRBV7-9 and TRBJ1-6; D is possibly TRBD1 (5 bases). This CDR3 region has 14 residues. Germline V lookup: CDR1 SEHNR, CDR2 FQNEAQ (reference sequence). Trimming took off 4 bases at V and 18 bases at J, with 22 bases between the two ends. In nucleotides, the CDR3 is TGTGCCAGCAGCTCAGAGCAGGGCCTGTCGGTCTACCACTTT. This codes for CASSSEQGLSVYHF.